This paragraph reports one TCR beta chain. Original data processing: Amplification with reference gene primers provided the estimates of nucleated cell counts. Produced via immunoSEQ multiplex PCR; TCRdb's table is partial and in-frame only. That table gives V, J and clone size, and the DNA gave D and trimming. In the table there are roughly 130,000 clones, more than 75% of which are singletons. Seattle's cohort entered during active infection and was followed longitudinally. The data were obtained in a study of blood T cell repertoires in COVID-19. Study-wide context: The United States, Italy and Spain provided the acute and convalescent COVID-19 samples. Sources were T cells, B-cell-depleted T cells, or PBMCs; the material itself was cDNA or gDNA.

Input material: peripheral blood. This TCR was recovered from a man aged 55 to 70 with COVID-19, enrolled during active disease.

CDR3 DNA sequence: TGCGCCAGCAGCCAAGCCCTTGTGAGTAACTATGGCTACACCTTC. The encoded protein is CASSQALVSNYGYTF. The chain recombines TRBV4-1 with TRBJ1-2; D remains ambiguous. The CDR3 spans 15 residues. Deletions cut 1 base from V and 1 base from J, with 10 bases between. Germline V gene lookup returns CDR1 MGHRA and CDR2 YSYEKL.